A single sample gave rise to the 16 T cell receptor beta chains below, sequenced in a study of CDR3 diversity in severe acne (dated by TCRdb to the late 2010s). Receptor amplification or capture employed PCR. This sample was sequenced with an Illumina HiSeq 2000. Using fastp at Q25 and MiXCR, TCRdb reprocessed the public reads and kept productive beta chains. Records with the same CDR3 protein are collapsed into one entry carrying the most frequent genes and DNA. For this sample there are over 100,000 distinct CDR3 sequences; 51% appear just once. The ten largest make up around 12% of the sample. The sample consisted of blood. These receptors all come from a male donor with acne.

CDR3 bases: TGTGCCAGCAGTTTATGGGGGGACTATGGCTACACCTTC. It specifies CASSLWGDYGYTF. V gene TRBV28 combines with J gene TRBJ1-2; a weak D match, TRBD1 (5 bases). Trimming left V 0 bases short and J 3 bases short, with 5 bases between. Germline V gives CDR1 MDHEN, CDR2 SYDVKM. CDR3 length: 13 residues.

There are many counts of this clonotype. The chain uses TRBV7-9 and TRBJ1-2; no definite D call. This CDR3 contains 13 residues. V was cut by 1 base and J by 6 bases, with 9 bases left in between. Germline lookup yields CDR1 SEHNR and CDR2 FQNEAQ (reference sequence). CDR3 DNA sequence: TGTGCCAGCAGCTTAGTAGTCTGGGATGGCTACACCTTC. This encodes CASSLVVWDGYTF.

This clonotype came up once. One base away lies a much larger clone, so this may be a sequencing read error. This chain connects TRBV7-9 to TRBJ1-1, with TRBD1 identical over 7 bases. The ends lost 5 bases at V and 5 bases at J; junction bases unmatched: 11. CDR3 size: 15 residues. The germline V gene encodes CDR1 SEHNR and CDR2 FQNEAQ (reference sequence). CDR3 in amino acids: CASSDPSAGGTEAFF. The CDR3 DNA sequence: TGTGCCAGCAGCGACCCCTCGGCAGGGGGTACTGAAGCTTTCTTT.

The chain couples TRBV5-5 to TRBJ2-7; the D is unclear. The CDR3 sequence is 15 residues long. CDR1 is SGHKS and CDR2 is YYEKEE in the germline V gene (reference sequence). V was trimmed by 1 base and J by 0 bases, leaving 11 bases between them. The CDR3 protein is CASSLRQKPSYEQYF. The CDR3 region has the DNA TGTGCCAGCAGCTTGCGGCAGAAGCCCTCCTACGAGCAGTACTTC.

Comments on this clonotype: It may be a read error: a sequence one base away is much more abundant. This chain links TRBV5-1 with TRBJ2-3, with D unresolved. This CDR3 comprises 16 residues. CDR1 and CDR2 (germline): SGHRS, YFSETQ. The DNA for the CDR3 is TGCGCCGGCAGCTTGGTGATAGCCCGATTTACAGATACGCAGTATTTT. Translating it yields CAGSLVIARFTDTQYF.

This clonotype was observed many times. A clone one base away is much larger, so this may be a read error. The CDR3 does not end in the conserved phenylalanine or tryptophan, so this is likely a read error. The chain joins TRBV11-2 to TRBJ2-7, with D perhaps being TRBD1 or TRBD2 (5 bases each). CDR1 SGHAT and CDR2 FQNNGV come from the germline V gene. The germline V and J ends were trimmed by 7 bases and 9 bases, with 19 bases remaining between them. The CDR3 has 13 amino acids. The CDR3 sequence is CASNTGTGVLQYL. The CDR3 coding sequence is TGTGCCAGCAACACGGGGACCGGAGTTTTGCAGTACCTC.

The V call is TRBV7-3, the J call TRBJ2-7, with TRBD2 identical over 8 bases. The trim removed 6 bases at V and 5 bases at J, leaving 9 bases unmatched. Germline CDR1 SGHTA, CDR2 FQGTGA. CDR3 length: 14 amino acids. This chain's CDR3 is CASSSRGGSHEQYF. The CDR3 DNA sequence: TGTGCCAGCAGTTCCCGGGGGGGGTCCCACGAGCAGTACTTC.

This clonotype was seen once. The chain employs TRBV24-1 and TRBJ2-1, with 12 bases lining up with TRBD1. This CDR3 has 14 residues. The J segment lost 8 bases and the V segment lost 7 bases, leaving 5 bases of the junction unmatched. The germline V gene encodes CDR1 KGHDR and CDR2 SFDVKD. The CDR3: CATSGTGGGYEQFF. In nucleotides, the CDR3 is TGTGCCACCAGCGGGACAGGGGGCGGCTATGAGCAGTTCTTC.

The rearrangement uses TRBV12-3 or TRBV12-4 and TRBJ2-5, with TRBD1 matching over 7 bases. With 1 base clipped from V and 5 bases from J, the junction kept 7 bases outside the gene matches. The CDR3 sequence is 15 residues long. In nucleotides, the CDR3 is TGTGCCAGCAGTTTAGAGCGACAGGGCCGGGAGACCCAGTACTTC. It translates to CASSLERQGRETQYF.

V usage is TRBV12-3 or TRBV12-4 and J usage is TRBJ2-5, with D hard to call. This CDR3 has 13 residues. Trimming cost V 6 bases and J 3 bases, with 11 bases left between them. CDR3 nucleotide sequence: TGTGCCAGCAGCGTAGGGTTTGAAGAGACCCAGTACTTC. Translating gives CASSVGFEETQYF.

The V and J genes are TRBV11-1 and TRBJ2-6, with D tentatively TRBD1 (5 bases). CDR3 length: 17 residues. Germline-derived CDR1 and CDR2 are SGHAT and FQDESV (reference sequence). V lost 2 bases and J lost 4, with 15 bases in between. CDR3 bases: TGTGCCAGCAGCTTAATAGGGGTAGTAGCCGGGGCCAACGTCCTGACTTTC. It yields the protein CASSLIGVVAGANVLTF.

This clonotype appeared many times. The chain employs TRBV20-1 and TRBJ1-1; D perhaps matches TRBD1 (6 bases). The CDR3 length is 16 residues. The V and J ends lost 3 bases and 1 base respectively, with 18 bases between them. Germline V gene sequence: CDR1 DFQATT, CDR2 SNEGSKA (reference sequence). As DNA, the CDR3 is TGCAGTGCTAGGAATCTGGCACGAGGGGGGAACACTGAAGCTTTCTTT. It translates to CSARNLARGGNTEAFF.

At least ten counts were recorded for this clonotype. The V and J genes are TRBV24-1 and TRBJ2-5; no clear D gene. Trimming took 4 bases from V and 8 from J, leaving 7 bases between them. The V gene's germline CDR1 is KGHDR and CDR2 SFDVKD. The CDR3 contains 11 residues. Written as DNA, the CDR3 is TGTGCCACCAGTGAATCTAACACCCAGTACTTC. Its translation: CATSESNTQYF.

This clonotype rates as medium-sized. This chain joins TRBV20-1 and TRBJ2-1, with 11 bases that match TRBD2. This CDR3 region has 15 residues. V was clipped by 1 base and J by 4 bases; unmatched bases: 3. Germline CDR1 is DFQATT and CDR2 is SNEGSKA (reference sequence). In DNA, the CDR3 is TGCAGTGCTAGAGGGACTAGCGGGTTATACAATGAGCAGTTCTTC. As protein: CSARGTSGLYNEQFF.

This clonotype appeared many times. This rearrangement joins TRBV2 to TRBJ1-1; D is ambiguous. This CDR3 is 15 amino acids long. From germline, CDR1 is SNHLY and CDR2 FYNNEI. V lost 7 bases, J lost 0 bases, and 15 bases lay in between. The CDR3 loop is CASKIHQEMNTEAFF. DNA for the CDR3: TGTGCCAGCAAGATTCACCAGGAGATGAACACTGAAGCTTTCTTT.

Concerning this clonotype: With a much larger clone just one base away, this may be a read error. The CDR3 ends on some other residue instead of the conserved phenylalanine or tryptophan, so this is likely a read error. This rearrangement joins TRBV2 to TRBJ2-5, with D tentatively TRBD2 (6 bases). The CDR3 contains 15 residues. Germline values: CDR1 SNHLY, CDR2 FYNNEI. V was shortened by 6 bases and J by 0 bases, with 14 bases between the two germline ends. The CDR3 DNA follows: TGTGCCAGCAGCTTCGGGGGAAGGTACCAAGAGACCCAGTACCTC. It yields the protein CASSFGGRYQETQYL.